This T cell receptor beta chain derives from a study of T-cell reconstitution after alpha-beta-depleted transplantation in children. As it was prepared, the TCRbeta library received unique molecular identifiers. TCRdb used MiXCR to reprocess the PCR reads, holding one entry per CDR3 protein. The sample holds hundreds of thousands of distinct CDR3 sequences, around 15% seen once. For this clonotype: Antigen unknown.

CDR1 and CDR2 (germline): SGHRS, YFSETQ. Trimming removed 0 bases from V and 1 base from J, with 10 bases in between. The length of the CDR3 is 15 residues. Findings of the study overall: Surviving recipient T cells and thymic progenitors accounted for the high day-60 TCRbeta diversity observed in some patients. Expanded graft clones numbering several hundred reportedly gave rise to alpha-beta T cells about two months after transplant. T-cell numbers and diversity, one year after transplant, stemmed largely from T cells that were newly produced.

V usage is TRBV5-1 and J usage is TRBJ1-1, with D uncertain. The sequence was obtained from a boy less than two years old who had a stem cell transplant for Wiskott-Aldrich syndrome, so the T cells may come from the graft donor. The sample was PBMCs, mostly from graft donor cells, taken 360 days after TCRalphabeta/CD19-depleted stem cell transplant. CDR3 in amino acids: CASSLGKGENTEAFF. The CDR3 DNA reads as TGCGCCAGCAGCTTGGGTAAGGGCGAGAACACTGAAGCTTTCTTT.